Below are 10 T cell receptor beta chains sequenced from a single sample in a study of CD8+CD57+ T cells in acquired aplastic anemia (dated by TCRdb to about 2018). Expansion of CD8+CD57+ cells had been shown by flow cytometry in the patients chosen for sequencing. Data came from an Illumina HiSeq 2000. Genomic DNA served as template for TCR beta VDJ combination and CDR3 sequence profiling. TCRdb trimmed the raw reads at Q25, called clones with MiXCR and kept productive beta chains. CDR3 protein sequences are deduplicated, and each keeps its most common genes and DNA. For this sample there are more than 150,000 distinct CDR3 sequences; 40% to 55% appear just once. The top ten clones comprise over 7.5% of the sample. The sequenced sample consisted of sorted CD4+, CD8+, or CD8+CD57+ T cells (not recorded which) from PBMCs. The receptors were sampled from a human donor with aplastic anemia.

This clonotype came up many times. This chain links TRBV25-1 with TRBJ2-1; D might be TRBD1 or TRBD2, each matching 5 bases. V lost 5 bases, J lost 2 bases, and 19 bases lay in between. Germline CDR1 is MGHDK and CDR2 is SYGVNS. The CDR3 is 17 residues long. The CDR3: CASSPGVGGYPYNEQFF. The CDR3, as DNA: TGTGCCAGCAGTCCGGGCGTTGGGGGTTACCCCTACAATGAGCAGTTCTTC.

The rearrangement uses TRBV7-9 and TRBJ2-7; 7 positions match TRBD1. CDR1 SEHNR and CDR2 FQNEAQ come from the germline V gene (reference sequence). This CDR3 has 12 amino acids. The V gene end was trimmed by 5 bases and the J gene end by 5 bases; junction bases not matched to a gene: 3. In DNA, the CDR3 is TGTGCCAGCAGCCCCGACAGGGACGAGCAGTACTTC. This codes for CASSPDRDEQYF.

This clonotype was detected many times. This chain connects TRBV12-3 or TRBV12-4 to TRBJ1-6; D not resolved. V dropped 3 bases and J dropped 8 bases, with 5 bases sitting between them. This CDR3 spans 12 amino acids. This CDR3 is CASSFGDSPLHF. CDR3 bases: TGTGCCAGCAGTTTTGGTGATTCACCCCTCCACTTT.

This clonotype showed up many times. The chain combines TRBV10-3 with TRBJ1-2; 7 bases agree with TRBD1. V was clipped by 4 bases and J by 4 bases; unmatched bases: 3. Germline values: CDR1 ENHRY, CDR2 SYGVKD. The CDR3 has 13 residues. CDR3 in DNA: TGTGCCATCAGTGGGGGACAGCCCTATGGCTACACCTTC. Translating gives CAISGGQPYGYTF.

With regard to this clonotype: An end of the junction does not agree with germline; a read error may underlie this. This chain uses TRBV7-6 with TRBJ2-3; D uncertain. Germline V lookup: CDR1 SGHVS, CDR2 FNYEAQ. This CDR3 contains 14 residues. The DNA of the CDR3 is TGTGCCAACAGCTTAGGATCCTCCACAGATACGCAGTATTTT. It codes for CANSLGSSTDTQYF.

The V call is TRBV7-2, the J call TRBJ1-4; D uncertain. Germline CDR1 is SGHTA and CDR2 is FQGNSA. Trimming removed 4 bases from V and 6 bases from J, with 3 bases in between. The CDR3 spans 11 residues. CDR3 region: CASSSYEKLFF. CDR3 sequence (DNA): TGTGCCAGCAGCTCTTATGAAAAACTGTTTTTT.

V is TRBV29-1 and J is TRBJ2-1; D possibly matches TRBD1 or TRBD2 (5 bases each). The V gene lost 4 bases and the J gene lost 3 bases, with 13 bases spanning the gap. The CDR3 loop spans 14 amino acids. Germline CDR1 SQVTM, CDR2 ANQGSEA. CDR3 coding DNA: TGCAGCGTTGCCGGGACGGTTAACTACAATGAGCAGTTCTTC. It yields the protein CSVAGTVNYNEQFF.

CDR3 residues: CASRFSTGGIGETQYF. The DNA of the CDR3 is TGCGCCAGCAGATTCTCGACAGGGGGAATTGGAGAGACCCAGTACTTC. The chain has TRBV5-1 and TRBJ2-5, with 9 bases lining up with TRBD1. Germline CDR1 reads SGHRS; CDR2 reads YFSETQ. V gave up 5 bases and J gave up 4 bases; unmatched junction bases: 12. This CDR3 contains 16 residues. The whole variable domain, filled in from reference TRBV5-1 and TRBJ2-5, reads KAGVTQTPRYLIKTRGQQVTLSCSPISGHRSVSWYQQTPGQGLQFLFEYFSETQRNKGNFPGRFSGRQFSNSRSEMNVSTLELGDSALYLCASRFSTGGIGETQYFGPGTRLLVL.

This clonotype has at least ten counts. The chain is built from TRBV20-1 and TRBJ2-7, with TRBD2 matching 7 bases. This CDR3 contains 13 residues. V lost 6 bases to trimming and J lost 7 bases; unmatched junction nucleotides: 12. Germline assignment: CDR1 DFQATT and CDR2 SNEGSKA (reference sequence). CDR3 residues: CSARDAWEGEQYF. CDR3 in DNA: TGCAGTGCCCGGGACGCCTGGGAGGGGGAGCAGTACTTC.

This clonotype was detected ten times or more. The V call is TRBV4-3, the J call TRBJ2-5; D perhaps matches TRBD2 (5 bases). The CDR3 sequence is 17 residues long. The germline V gene encodes CDR1 LGHNA and CDR2 YSLEER. V lost 0 bases and J 1 base, leaving 15 bases between the germline ends. CDR3 amino acids: CASSQDRRWRIQETQYF. For the CDR3, the DNA is TGCGCCAGCAGCCAAGACAGGAGGTGGCGGATCCAAGAGACCCAGTACTTC.